One sample yielded the 7 T cell receptor beta chains listed below, sequenced in a study of blood T cell repertoires in COVID-19. This table comes from immunoSEQ multiplex PCR, and its TCRdb copy is limited to in-frame clones, with some not included. Of around 180,000 clones in the sample, approximately 80% are singletons; the top ten hold over 9.5%. The sample taken for sequencing was PBMCs or T cells enriched from blood (not recorded which). These TCRs come from a man aged 45 to 65 who had recovered from COVID-19.

The chain combines TRBV2 with TRBJ1-6; no definite D call. The CDR3 has 13 residues. Trimming shortened V by 4 bases and J by 6 bases, and 7 bases separated the two germline ends. Germline CDR1 is SNHLY and CDR2 is FYNNEI. The CDR3, as DNA: TGTGCCAGCAGTGCGCAGGTTAATTCACCCCTCCACTTT. It encodes CASSAQVNSPLHF.

V usage is TRBV7-9 and J usage is TRBJ1-2; D perhaps matches TRBD1 (5 bases). Germline CDR1 is SEHNR and CDR2 is FQNEAQ (reference sequence). The CDR3 is 16 residues long. The V end was cut by 5 bases, the J end by 8 bases, with 24 bases between. The CDR3: CASSRNQGSEKGGYTF. As DNA, the CDR3 is TGTGCCAGCAGCCGGAACCAGGGAAGTGAAAAGGGGGGCTACACCTTC.

The chain joins TRBV7-9 to TRBJ1-1; D unresolved. V was cut by 1 base and J by 8 bases, with 5 bases left in between. CDR1 and CDR2 (germline): SEHNR, FQNEAQ (reference sequence). This CDR3 is 11 amino acids long. CDR3 sequence reads: CASSLEREAFF. In DNA form, the CDR3 reads TGTGCCAGCAGCTTAGAGAGGGAAGCTTTCTTT.

The chain employs TRBV7-9 and TRBJ1-6; 10 bases agree with TRBD1. CDR3 length: 14 amino acids. Germline V gene sequence: CDR1 SEHNR, CDR2 FQNEAQ (reference sequence). V lost 5 bases and J lost 9; bases outside the gene matches: 4. For the CDR3, the DNA is TGTGCCAGCAGCCCGGGACAGGGGAGTTCACCCCTCCACTTT. The encoded protein is CASSPGQGSSPLHF.

The chain has TRBV5-5 and TRBJ1-5, with D unclear. CDR1 and CDR2 (germline): SGHKS, YYEKEE (reference sequence). The CDR3 runs 13 residues. Between the trimmed V and J ends, which lost 3 bases and 3 bases, there was a span of 7 bases. In DNA form, the CDR3 reads TGTGCCAGCAGCTCTTGGGCCAATCAGCCCCAGCATTTT. It translates to CASSSWANQPQHF.

The V gene is TRBV7-2, the J gene TRBJ2-7; 8 bases align to TRBD2. The CDR3 covers 15 residues. The V and J ends lost 3 bases and 3 bases, in that order; junction bases with no gene match: 7. Germline V gives CDR1 SGHTA, CDR2 FQGNSA. The CDR3 loop reads CASSFVAGGSYEQYF. The CDR3 DNA reads TGTGCCAGCAGCTTTGTCGCGGGGGGCAGCTACGAGCAGTACTTC.

With respect to this clone: Other DNA sequences in the same sample also yield this CDR3. The chain joins TRBV18 to TRBJ1-1; no definite D call. The germline CDR1 and CDR2 sequences are KGHSH and LQKENI. The CDR3 is 14 residues long. The V end lost 2 bases, the J end lost 2 bases, and 9 bases lay between the germline ends. DNA for the CDR3: TGTGCCAGCTCACCAGATCGGAGCAACACTGAAGCTTTCTTT. Translating gives CASSPDRSNTEAFF. The entire variable domain, with the rest obtained from reference TRBV18 and TRBJ1-1, is as follows: NAGVMQNPRHLVRRRGQEARLRCSPMKGHSHVYWYRQLPEEGLKFMVYLQKENIIDESGMPKERFSAEFPKEGPSILRIQQVVRGDSAAYFCASSPDRSNTEAFFGQGTRLTVV.